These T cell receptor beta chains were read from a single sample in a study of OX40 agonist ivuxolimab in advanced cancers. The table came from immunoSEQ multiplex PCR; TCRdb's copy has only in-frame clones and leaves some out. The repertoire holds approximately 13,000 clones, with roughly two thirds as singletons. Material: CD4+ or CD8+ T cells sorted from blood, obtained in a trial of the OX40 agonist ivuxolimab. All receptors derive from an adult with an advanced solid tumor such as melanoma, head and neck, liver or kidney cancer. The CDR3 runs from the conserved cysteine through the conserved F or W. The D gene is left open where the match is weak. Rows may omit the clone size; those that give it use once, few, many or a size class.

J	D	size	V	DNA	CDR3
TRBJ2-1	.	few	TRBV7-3	TGTGCCAGCAGCTTAAAGGGGCCCCCCAATGAGCAGTTCTTC	CASSLKGPPNEQFF
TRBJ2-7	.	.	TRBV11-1	TGTGCCAGCAGCTTAGATGCCGGGGCGCAGGGCTACGAGCAGTACTTC	CASSLDAGAQGYEQYF
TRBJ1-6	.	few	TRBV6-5	TGTGCCAGCAGTTACCGGGGGAATTCACCCCTCCACTTT	CASSYRGNSPLHF
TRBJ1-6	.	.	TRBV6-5	TGTGCCAGCAGTTACTCGATTCCCGAATATAATTCACCCCTCCACTTT	CASSYSIPEYNSPLHF
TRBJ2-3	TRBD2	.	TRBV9	TGTGCCAGCAGCGCTAGCGGGGGGGCCGCAGATACGCAGTATTTT	CASSASGGAADTQYF
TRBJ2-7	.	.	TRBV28	TGTGCCAGCAGTTTATGGGGGGGCCGTTTCTTCTACTTC	CASSLWGGRFFYF
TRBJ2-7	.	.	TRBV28	TGTGCCAGCATGGGGGGAGATACCTACGAGCAGTACTTC	CASMGGDTYEQYF
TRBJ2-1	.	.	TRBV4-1	TGCGCCAGCAGCCAAGAAAGGATAGCGTCTTACAATGAGCAGTTCTTC	CASSQERIASYNEQFF
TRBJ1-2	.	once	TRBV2	TGTGCCAGCACTCGGCCAGGGCCTTATGGCTACACCTTC	CASTRPGPYGYTF
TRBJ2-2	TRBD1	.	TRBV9	TGTGCCAGCTCTACCCCGGGACAGGGGGCGTCCGGGGAGCTGTTTTTT	CASSTPGQGASGELFF